A selection of T cell receptor beta chains follows, all from one sample in a study of spatial heterogeneity in lung cancer. TCRdb re-analysed the 5' RACE reads in MiXCR, keeping a single row per CDR3 protein. The repertoire holds 36,000 or so distinct CDR3 sequences, with 5.2% as singletons. The specimen was PBMCs, collected at surgery. These receptors were taken from a female donor with early-stage non-small cell lung cancer. Each CDR3 is given with its conserved first and last residue. A D gene is named only where the DNA matches it firmly. A clone size is listed for some rows: how often the clone was seen (once, few, many), or a class if it is expanded.

V gene,J gene,clone size,D gene,CDR3 protein,CDR3 DNA
TRBV7-9,TRBJ2-3,many,-,CASSWVGTDTQYF,TGTGCCAGCAGCTGGGTAGGCACAGATACGCAGTATTTT
TRBV20-1,TRBJ2-1,few,-,CSASGGLSSYNEQFF,TGCAGTGCTAGCGGCGGGTTAAGCTCCTACAATGAGCAGTTCTTC
TRBV12-3/TRBV12-4,TRBJ2-1,many,-,CASSPTRRTVRKEQFF,TGTGCCAGCAGCCCCACCCGAAGGACAGTTCGGAAGGAGCAGTTCTTC
TRBV7-3,TRBJ1-2,many,-,CASSPNGHPRGGYTF,TGTGCCAGCAGCCCCAACGGACACCCCCGAGGTGGCTACACCTTC
TRBV7-9,TRBJ1-4,many,-,CASSLAPVGEKLFF,TGTGCCAGCAGCTTAGCTCCCGTGGGAGAAAAACTGTTTTTT
TRBV11-2,TRBJ2-7,many,-,CASSYYRTAYEQYF,TGTGCCAGCAGCTACTACCGGACAGCCTACGAGCAGTACTTC
TRBV28,TRBJ2-1,-,TRBD1,CASSPTTGTISYNEQFF,TGTGCCAGCAGCCCAACGACAGGGACAATCTCCTACAATGAGCAGTTCTTC
TRBV4-2,TRBJ1-4,many,-,CASNRDPTNEKLFF,TGTGCCAGCAACCGGGATCCAACTAATGAAAAACTGTTTTTT
TRBV20-1,TRBJ2-3,many,TRBD2,CSAPRGGSLTDTQYF,TGCAGTGCCCCCCGAGGCGGGAGCTTAACAGATACGCAGTATTTT
TRBV6-2/TRBV6-3,TRBJ2-1,many,TRBD1,CASSPGQGSYNEQFF,TGTGCCAGCAGCCCGGGACAGGGTTCCTACAATGAGCAGTTCTTC
TRBV29-1,TRBJ1-2,many,TRBD1,CSVDRARGYTF,TGCAGCGTAGACAGGGCGCGTGGCTACACCTTC
TRBV7-2,TRBJ2-5,many,TRBD2,CASSLGSSGIRTQYF,TGTGCCAGCAGCTTGGGGTCTAGCGGGATTCGGACCCAGTACTTC
TRBV2,TRBJ2-3,-,-,CASSSELTPPTDTQYF,TGTGCCAGCAGTTCGGAGCTAACGCCTCCCACAGATACGCAGTATTTT
TRBV2,TRBJ2-7,many,TRBD1,CASRWDRGTYEQYF,TGTGCCAGCAGGTGGGACAGGGGCACCTACGAGCAGTACTTC
TRBV5-5,TRBJ1-4,-,-,CASSLDNRAIEKLFF,TGTGCCAGCAGCTTGGACAACAGGGCAATTGAAAAACTGTTTTTT
TRBV29-1,TRBJ1-1,-,-,CSAGTLNTEAFF,TGCAGCGCCGGGACGTTAAACACTGAAGCTTTCTTT
TRBV3-1,TRBJ1-1,many,-,CASSQLPGLGVTEAFF,TGTGCCAGCAGCCAACTACCGGGCCTGGGAGTAACTGAAGCTTTCTTT
TRBV5-1,TRBJ2-1,many,-,CASSPQGRQYNEQFF,TGCGCCAGCAGCCCCCAGGGGCGACAGTACAATGAGCAGTTCTTC
TRBV20-1,TRBJ2-3,few,-,CSAHLGADTQYF,TGCAGTGCCCATCTGGGGGCAGATACGCAGTATTTT
TRBV5-1,TRBJ2-4,many,-,CASSPRGSMGNIQYF,TGCGCCAGCAGTCCCCGGGGGTCCATGGGAAACATTCAGTACTTC
TRBV20-1,TRBJ1-5,many,-,CSAGGVYQPQHF,TGCAGTGCTGGGGGTGTTTATCAGCCCCAGCATTTT
TRBV6-5,TRBJ1-2,many,-,CASTPGTFGFYGYTF,TGTGCCAGCACCCCCGGGACATTTGGTTTCTATGGCTACACCTTC
TRBV3-1,TRBJ1-6,few,-,CASSQDPSRESYNSPLHF,TGTGCCAGCAGCCAAGATCCGTCCCGAGAGTCCTATAATTCACCCCTCCACTTT
TRBV18,TRBJ1-2,many,-,CASSPDFTANGYTF,TGTGCCAGCTCACCAGATTTTACAGCGAATGGCTACACCTTC
TRBV7-2,TRBJ2-3,many,-,CASSPRNTDTQYF,TGTGCCAGCAGCCCCCGGAACACAGATACGCAGTATTTT
TRBV6-1,TRBJ1-1,many,-,CASSVESTGTEAFF,TGTGCCAGCAGTGTAGAGTCAACCGGAACTGAAGCTTTCTTT